This entry features one TCR beta chain sequence. The antigen is undetermined. CDR1 and CDR2 (germline): LGHNT, FRNRAP. The CDR3 has 11 residues. V was cut by 7 bases and J by 6 bases, with 8 bases left in between. This sample was taken from a study of cytomegalovirus exposure and HLA in healthy donors. Study at large: Unique TCR beta sequences numbering fewer than 130 million came from about 180 million T cells in an earlier analysis.

A multiplex PCR was run with 60 Vbeta primers and 13 Jbeta primers. This table comes from immunoSEQ multiplex PCR, and its TCRdb copy is limited to in-frame clones, with some not included. The profile shows about 160,000 clones, more than 65% of them singletons. General study findings and limits: Later analysis associated a missense DCLRE1C variant with TCR beta V- and J-gene trimming. An analysis done earlier found most TCR beta V segments productive about 90% or about 30% of the time.

The sequencing input was PBMCs. The sequence was collected from a man aged 50 to 60 in good health and CMV-seropositive. This chain connects TRBV12-5 to TRBJ2-3; D gene unclear. In DNA, the CDR3 is TGTGCTAGTGCCCCCCAGGATACGCAGTATTTT. Amino acids: CASAPQDTQYF.